Shown below are 23 T cell receptor beta chains from a single sample sequenced in a study of patients and donors after allogeneic stem cell transplantation (dated by TCRdb to 2018 to 2020). Receptors were amplified or captured by RT-PCR. For sequencing, a NextSeq 550 was employed. TCRdb itself trimmed the public reads at Q25 with fastp, ran MiXCR and retained productive beta chains. Rows with one shared CDR3 protein collapse into an entry with the most common genes and DNA. For this sample there are roughly 250,000 distinct CDR3 sequences; 13% to 15% appear just once. Approximately 10% of the sample is taken by the ten largest. The material sequenced was blood, either unsorted or a sorted T cell fraction (not recorded which). The source of these receptors is a human donor who was either an allogeneic HSCT recipient or a stem cell or donor lymphocyte infusion donor (not recorded which). It is not recorded whose cells these are; they may come from a transplant donor.

This chain uses TRBV5-1 with TRBJ2-7, with 7 positions matching TRBD1. CDR3 length: 13 amino acids. V shed 4 bases, J shed 5 bases, and the junction held 6 bases outside the gene matches. Germline assignment: CDR1 SGHRS and CDR2 YFSETQ. The DNA of the CDR3 is TGCGCCAGCAGCCCCGAGACAGGGAACGAGCAGTACTTC. It is translated as CASSPETGNEQYF.

The sample holds many counts of this clonotype. The chain links TRBV29-1 to TRBJ1-1; 8 bases agree with TRBD1. CDR1 is SQVTM and CDR2 is ANQGSEA in the germline V gene. Trimming at V came to 0 bases and at J to 4 bases, leaving 7 bases not matched to a gene. The length of the CDR3 is 15 residues. CDR3 residues: CSVEEPQGVRTEAFF. The CDR3, as DNA: TGCAGCGTTGAAGAACCACAGGGGGTTCGCACTGAAGCTTTCTTT.

This chain links TRBV6-5 with TRBJ2-1, with 9 bases matching TRBD1. J gave up 5 bases and V 4 bases, and 9 bases lay outside the gene matches. CDR1 MNHEY and CDR2 SVGAGI come from the germline V gene. This CDR3 is 16 amino acids long. CDR3: CASSSTDRGLNNEQFF. The CDR3 nucleotides are TGTGCCAGCAGTTCCACGGACAGGGGTTTAAACAATGAGCAGTTCTTC.

The rearrangement joins TRBV5-1 to TRBJ1-6, with D possibly being TRBD1 (5 bases). V was trimmed by 3 bases and J by 11 bases, leaving 15 bases between them. This CDR3 is 14 amino acids long. Germline V gene data show CDR1 as SGHRS and CDR2 as YFSETQ. The CDR3 bases are TGCGCCAGCAGCTCGGAAACACCCAGGGCACCCCTCCACTTT. Protein product: CASSSETPRAPLHF.

The chain joins TRBV11-3 to TRBJ2-1, with TRBD1 matching over 7 bases. CDR1 is SGHNT and CDR2 is YENEEA in the germline V gene. This CDR3 has 16 residues. With 1 base clipped from V and 5 bases from J, the junction kept 8 bases outside the gene matches. CDR3 sequence reads: CASSLGVQGSHNEQFF. CDR3 sequence (DNA): TGTGCCAGCAGCTTAGGGGTACAGGGGAGCCACAATGAGCAGTTCTTC.

This clonotype was observed many times. The V gene is TRBV11-2, the J gene TRBJ2-6; unclear D gene. This CDR3 has 15 amino acids. Germline assignment: CDR1 SGHAT and CDR2 FQNNGV. Trimming left V 3 bases short and J 1 base short, with 7 bases between. CDR3 residues: CASSFLVSGANVLTF. For the CDR3, the DNA is TGTGCCAGCAGCTTTCTCGTGTCTGGGGCCAACGTCCTGACTTTC.

This chain links TRBV5-1 with TRBJ2-5, with D possibly TRBD2 on 5 matching bases. Trimming cost V 2 bases and J 4 bases, with 12 bases left between them. Germline CDR1 reads SGHRS; CDR2 reads YFSETQ. CDR3 size: 14 residues. The CDR3 DNA follows: TGCGCCAGCAGCTTTAGACTATCCCCAGAGACCCAGTACTTC. Encoded protein: CASSFRLSPETQYF. The full variable domain, in which reference TRBV5-1 and TRBJ2-5 provide the parts outside the CDR3, is KAGVTQTPRYLIKTRGQQVTLSCSPISGHRSVSWYQQTPGQGLQFLFEYFSETQRNKGNFPGRFSGRQFSNSRSEMNVSTLELGDSALYLCASSFRLSPETQYFGPGTRLLVL.

There are a few counts of this clonotype. The rearrangement joins TRBV20-1 to TRBJ2-3, with D possibly matching TRBD2 (7 bases). Germline V gene data show CDR1 as DFQATT and CDR2 as SNEGSKA (reference sequence). The CDR3 is 16 amino acids. The ends were cut back, 4 bases at V and 4 bases at J, with 21 bases in the middle. The CDR3: CSANGLGGGRPDTQYF. Here the CDR3 DNA reads TGCAGTGCTAATGGATTGGGGGGGGGCCGCCCAGATACGCAGTATTTT.

The chain recombines TRBV20-1 with TRBJ2-7, with 11 bases matching TRBD1. The length of the CDR3 is 15 residues. The germline gives CDR1 DFQATT, CDR2 SNEGSKA (reference sequence). After removal of 1 base from V and 0 bases from J, the junction contained 2 bases not matched to a gene. In nucleotides, the CDR3 is TGCAGTGCTAGAGTCGGGACAGGGGGCTCCTACGAGCAGTACTTC. This encodes CSARVGTGGSYEQYF.

In its sample, this clonotype was seen many times. The chain uses TRBV25-1 and TRBJ2-1; no definite D call. Between the trimmed V and J ends, which lost 4 bases and 3 bases, there was a span of 4 bases. The CDR3 covers 12 residues. Germline CDR1 is MGHDK and CDR2 is SYGVNS. CDR3 in DNA: TGTGCCAGCAGTGTCTACTACAATGAGCAGTTCTTC. This codes for CASSVYYNEQFF.

This clonotype was counted at least ten times. The gene calls are TRBV20-1 and TRBJ2-1, with D possibly being TRBD2 (6 bases). The CDR3 runs to 12 residues. The V gene's germline CDR1 is DFQATT and CDR2 SNEGSKA (reference sequence). The germline V and J ends were trimmed by 3 bases and 7 bases, with 10 bases remaining between them. The CDR3 region is CSASGSVNEQFF. For the CDR3, the DNA is TGCAGTGCTAGCGGGAGTGTTAATGAGCAGTTCTTC.

This rearrangement joins TRBV7-2 to TRBJ1-3; TRBD1 is a possible D gene (6 bases). CDR1 is SGHTA, CDR2 FQGNSA, per germline. CDR3 length: 15 residues. Trimming removed 6 bases from V and 0 bases from J, with 12 bases in between. The CDR3 DNA follows: TGTGCCAGCAGTGGGGGACATCCCTCTGGAAACACCATATATTTT. It yields the protein CASSGGHPSGNTIYF.

V and J are TRBV30 and TRBJ2-7; D remains unclear. Germline V gene sequence: CDR1 GTSNPN, CDR2 SVGIG (reference sequence). The CDR3 extends over 11 amino acids. Trimming removed 6 bases from V and 0 bases from J, with 6 bases in between. CDR3 sequence reads: CACRTSYEQYF. DNA for the CDR3: TGTGCCTGCCGTACCTCCTACGAGCAGTACTTC.

The table lists this clonotype with a few counts. This chain joins TRBV20-1 and TRBJ2-1; the match to TRBD2 covers 7 bases. The ends lost 3 bases at V and 2 bases at J; junction bases unmatched: 4. The CDR3 contains 14 residues. Germline V CDR1 and CDR2: DFQATT, SNEGSKA (reference sequence). The CDR3 region has the DNA TGCAGTGCTAGCCGGGGACTACCCTACAATGAGCAGTTCTTC. It encodes CSASRGLPYNEQFF.

This clonotype has only a few counts. This chain uses TRBV3-1 with TRBJ1-6; D remains unclear. Looked up from germline, CDR1 is LGHDT and CDR2 is YNNKEL (reference sequence). V lost 5 bases to trimming and J lost 9 bases, with 11 bases between them. The CDR3 is 13 amino acids. DNA of the CDR3: TGTGCCAGCAGCGCGTCCACATTTTCACCCCTCCACTTT. This gives the protein CASSASTFSPLHF.

The V gene is TRBV6-4, the J gene TRBJ1-6; 8 bases are a match to TRBD1. This CDR3 is built from 14 residues. CDR1 and CDR2 from the germline V gene are MRHNA and SNTAGT. Unmatched junction bases numbered 2, after V lost 0 bases and J lost 10 bases. DNA for the CDR3: TGTGCCAGCAGTGACTCGCCAGGGGGCTCACCCCTCCACTTT. Its protein product is CASSDSPGGSPLHF.

The CDR3, as DNA: TGTGCCAGCAGCCGACAGGGGAACTATGGCTACACCTTC. Its protein is CASSRQGNYGYTF. V gene TRBV6-1 combines with J gene TRBJ1-2; 8 bases map to TRBD1. The CDR3 is made up of 13 amino acids. The trim removed 6 bases at V and 2 bases at J, leaving 2 bases unmatched. The germline gives CDR1 MNHNS, CDR2 SASEGT.

The rearrangement uses TRBV7-3 and TRBJ2-3, with 7 bases aligning to TRBD1. J gave up 2 bases and V 5 bases, and 13 bases lay outside the gene matches. This CDR3 contains 17 residues. Germline CDR1 is SGHTA and CDR2 is FQGTGA. The CDR3 DNA is TGTGCCAGCAGCCCAACCCAGGACAGGTCGTTCACAGATACGCAGTATTTT. Protein sequence: CASSPTQDRSFTDTQYF.

This clonotype was recorded a few times. The J gene is TRBJ2-4, the V gene TRBV19; 8 nucleotides match TRBD2. V was clipped by 4 bases and J by 14 bases; unmatched bases: 13. The length of the CDR3 is 14 residues. CDR1 and CDR2 (germline): LNHDA, SQIVND (reference sequence). The DNA for the CDR3 is TGTGCCAGTAGTACCCTCCCCACTAGCGGCCTAAAGTACTTC. It yields the protein CASSTLPTSGLKYF.

This clonotype was observed a handful of times. The chain employs TRBV7-8 and TRBJ1-4, with a tentative D call TRBD1 (6 bases). Trimming pared 6 bases from V and 7 bases from J, leaving 15 bases between. The CDR3 runs to 14 residues. Germline V lookup: CDR1 SGHVS, CDR2 FQNEAQ. The CDR3 DNA follows: TGTGCCAGCAGTCTCAGGGGAGGGAGTGAAAAACTGTTTTTT. Protein: CASSLRGGSEKLFF.

This clonotype was detected a few times. CDR3 nucleotides: TGTGCCAGCAGCTTGGCGAGGGGGCGTATTCCCTTGAACACTGAAGCTTTCTTT. It codes for CASSLARGRIPLNTEAFF. The V and J genes are TRBV5-4 and TRBJ1-1; 7 bases fit TRBD1. The junction had 11 bases not matched to a gene; V was cut back by 0 bases and J by 0 bases. The germline V gene encodes CDR1 SGHNT and CDR2 YYREEE (reference sequence). The CDR3 spans 18 residues.

In its sample, this clonotype was seen a few times. This chain joins TRBV20-1 and TRBJ1-5; the match to TRBD1 covers 9 bases. The CDR3 length is 15 residues. CDR1 is DFQATT, CDR2 SNEGSKA, per germline (reference sequence). Losses at the gene ends were 6 bases for V and 2 bases for J; bases not matched to a gene: 8. In DNA, the CDR3 is TGCAGTGCATTTCCGGGACAGGGCCGCAATCAGCCCCAGCATTTT. Translating gives CSAFPGQGRNQPQHF.

This clonotype occurred many times. This rearrangement joins TRBV3-1 to TRBJ2-7; D possibly uses TRBD1 or TRBD2 (5 bases each). Germline V gene lookup returns CDR1 LGHDT and CDR2 YNNKEL (reference sequence). The CDR3 runs 16 residues. The V end lost 1 base, the J end lost 2 bases, and 15 bases lay between the germline ends. The CDR3 DNA sequence: TGTGCCAGCAGCCAAGTCTCTTGGGGGTCCGCCTACGAGCAGTACTTC. Amino acid sequence: CASSQVSWGSAYEQYF.